This TCR beta chain was retrieved from a study of blood T cell repertoires in COVID-19. The overall study: Whether acute or convalescent, the COVID-19 samples came from the United States, Italy and Spain. Sample material is recorded as cDNA or gDNA derived from T cells, B-cell-depleted T cells, or PBMCs.

How the authors handled the data: By means of reference gene primer amplification, nucleated cell counts were estimated. The protocol was immunoSEQ multiplex PCR, while the TCRdb copy is restricted to in-frame clones and leaves out a portion. V, J and clone size derive from that table, while D and trimming were established from the DNA sequence. The table records 35,000 to 55,000 clones, 70% to 90% of them present only once. V lost 4 bases, J lost 1 base, and 6 bases stayed unmatched. CDR1 and CDR2 (germline): MGHRA, YSYEKL. The CDR3 sequence is 16 residues long. The chain joins TRBV4-1 to TRBJ2-3; 9 nucleotides align to TRBD2. Sequenced material: peripheral blood. The clonotype comes from a human donor in a cohort sampled during active COVID-19. The CDR3 spells CASSLSRTSGTDTQYF. The CDR3 DNA reads as TGCGCCAGCAGCCTCTCCCGGACTAGCGGCACAGATACGCAGTATTTT.